Below, 18 T cell receptor beta chains from the same sample are listed, as sequenced in a study of shared clonotypes between healthy human individuals. Profiled with immunoSEQ multiplex PCR; TCRdb holds only in-frame clones, not every one. In the table there are about 1.5 million clones, approximately 98% of which are singletons. Sequencing used naive CD4+ T cells sorted from blood. Subset given: CD45RA+ positively selected. The receptors originated from a man aged 25-40 years in good health.

This chain links TRBV6-6 with TRBJ2-2; weak D call: TRBD1 (5 bases). The V end lost 0 bases, the J end lost 8 bases, and 7 bases lay between the germline ends. CDR3 length: 13 amino acids. Germline V gene data show CDR1 as MNHNY and CDR2 as SVGAGI (reference sequence). The CDR3 DNA reads as TGTGCCAGCAGTTACTCAAGGGGAGGGGAGCTGTTTTTT. Amino acids: CASSYSRGGELFF.

CDR3 DNA sequence: TGTGCCAGCAGCTTAGGGACTAGCGGGTCAAGAGATACGCAGTATTTT. Protein sequence: CASSLGTSGSRDTQYF. The chain has TRBV7-2 and TRBJ2-3; 11 nucleotides align to TRBD2. V shed 1 base and J 5 bases; nucleotides not matched to a gene: 5. This CDR3 region has 16 residues. Germline CDR1 reads SGHTA; CDR2 reads FQGNSA.

The chain uses TRBV25-1 and TRBJ2-2; 8 nucleotides agree with TRBD2. Germline V gene sequence: CDR1 MGHDK, CDR2 SYGVNS. This CDR3 contains 16 residues. The junction had 10 bases not matched to a gene; V was cut back by 3 bases and J by 7 bases. The DNA for the CDR3 is TGTGCCAGCAGTGAGGTAGCGGGGTTTAAGCACGGGGAGCTGTTTTTT. Its translation: CASSEVAGFKHGELFF.

The chain carries TRBV7-3 and TRBJ2-3, with D possibly being TRBD2 (6 bases). Per the germline V gene, CDR1 is SGHTA and CDR2 is FQGTGA. The CDR3 runs 15 residues. Deletions cut 2 bases from V and 0 bases from J, with 9 bases between. The CDR3 DNA is TGTGCCAGCAGCTTACAGGGACTTAGCACAGATACGCAGTATTTT. Protein: CASSLQGLSTDTQYF.

The chain combines TRBV5-6 with TRBJ2-3; TRBD1 matches at 7 bases. The germline CDR1 and CDR2 sequences are SGHDT and YYEEEE. V shed 4 bases and J 2 bases; nucleotides not matched to a gene: 13. This CDR3 is 17 amino acids long. The CDR3 region has the DNA TGTGCCAGCAGCAGATCGTCCGGGACAGAGGCCACAGATACGCAGTATTTT. This sequence encodes CASSRSSGTEATDTQYF.

V and J are TRBV6-1 and TRBJ1-5; 8 nucleotides align to TRBD1. With 7 bases clipped from V and 5 bases from J, the junction kept 7 bases outside the gene matches. This CDR3 has 14 amino acids. Germline CDR1 and CDR2: MNHNS and SASEGT. The CDR3 here is CASTKTGVDQPQHF. The DNA of the CDR3 is TGTGCCAGCACCAAGACAGGGGTTGATCAGCCCCAGCATTTT.

The J gene is TRBJ1-1, the V gene TRBV9; a weak D match, TRBD1 (5 bases). V gave up 0 bases and J gave up 1 base, with 7 bases separating them. Per germline, CDR1 SGDLS and CDR2 YYNGEE. The CDR3 has 14 residues. The CDR3 loop reads CASSVGTQNTEAFF. The CDR3 nucleotides are TGTGCCAGCAGCGTAGGGACACAGAACACTGAAGCTTTCTTT.

This clone was found once. This chain joins TRBV19 and TRBJ2-7; TRBD2 agrees at 12 bases. The V segment lost 5 bases and the J segment 2 bases; nucleotides outside the gene matches: 1. The CDR3 loop spans 14 amino acids. Looked up from germline, CDR1 is LNHDA and CDR2 is SQIVND (reference sequence). CDR3 in amino acids: CASSWTSGTYEQYF. The CDR3 DNA reads TGTGCCAGTAGTTGGACTAGCGGGACCTACGAGCAGTACTTC. Full variable domain (missing parts from reference TRBV19 and TRBJ2-7): DGGITQSPKYLFRKEGQNVTLSCEQNLNHDAMYWYRQDPGQGLRLIYYSQIVNDFQKGDIAEGYSVSREKKESFPLTVTSAQKNPTAFYLCASSWTSGTYEQYFGPGTRLTVT.

The chain recombines TRBV4-3 with TRBJ2-7; tentatively, D is TRBD1 or TRBD2 (6 bases each). CDR3 length: 13 amino acids. Trimming shortened V by 2 bases and J by 6 bases, and 11 bases separated the two germline ends. Germline V CDR1 and CDR2: LGHNA, YSLEER. CDR3 residues: CASSQITGAEQYF. The DNA for the CDR3 is TGCGCCAGCAGCCAAATCACGGGGGCCGAGCAGTACTTC.

The chain combines TRBV28 with TRBJ2-7, with D tentatively TRBD1 (5 bases). The CDR3 has 15 amino acids. Trimming shortened V by 2 bases and J by 2 bases, and 13 bases separated the two germline ends. From germline, CDR1 is MDHEN and CDR2 SYDVKM. The CDR3 DNA sequence: TGTGCCAGCAGTTTAGGATGGGGCTTAGCCTACGAGCAGTACTTC. This encodes CASSLGWGLAYEQYF.

The chain combines TRBV9 with TRBJ2-1, with D perhaps TRBD1 or TRBD2 (7 bases each). Trimming removed 7 bases at V and 1 base at J, with 15 bases between. The CDR3 loop spans 15 amino acids. Germline V gene sequence: CDR1 SGDLS, CDR2 YYNGEE. In DNA, the CDR3 is TGTGCCAGCCGCCGGGGGGACAGTTCCTACAATGAGCAGTTCTTC. This codes for CASRRGDSSYNEQFF.

J is TRBJ2-7 and V is TRBV10-3, with 13 bases aligning to TRBD2. This CDR3 has 15 residues. Trimming cost V 10 bases and J 3 bases; bases outside gene matches: 9. Germline V lookup: CDR1 ENHRY, CDR2 SYGVKD. This CDR3 reads CATVGLAGPFYEQYF. The DNA for the CDR3 is TGTGCCACCGTGGGACTAGCGGGACCCTTCTACGAGCAGTACTTC.

The chain couples TRBV7-2 to TRBJ2-7, with D perhaps matching TRBD1 (6 bases). CDR3 size: 14 residues. Germline V gene sequence: CDR1 SGHTA, CDR2 FQGNSA. The ends were cut back, 5 bases at V and 4 bases at J, with 15 bases in the middle. The CDR3 is CASSPQTGFYEQYF. The CDR3, as DNA: TGTGCCAGCAGCCCCCAGACAGGATTTTACGAGCAGTACTTC.

The rearrangement joins TRBV5-5 to TRBJ2-1, with 12 bases that match TRBD2. The CDR3 is made up of 15 amino acids. Germline V gene lookup returns CDR1 SGHKS and CDR2 YYEKEE (reference sequence). After removal of 5 bases from V and 2 bases from J, the junction contained 2 bases not matched to a gene. In nucleotides, the CDR3 is TGTGCCAGCAGACGACTAGCGGGGGCCTACAATGAGCAGTTCTTC. Protein product: CASRRLAGAYNEQFF. Complete variable domain (other parts from reference TRBV5-5 and TRBJ2-1): DAGVTQSPTHLIKTRGQQVTLRCSPISGHKSVSWYQQVLGQGPQFIFQYYEKEERGRGNFPDRFSARQFPNYSSELNVNALLLGDSALYLCASRRLAGAYNEQFFGPGTRLTVL.

This clone appeared once. The V gene is TRBV9, the J gene TRBJ2-1, with D perhaps matching TRBD2 (5 bases). V was clipped by 0 bases and J by 5 bases, with 15 bases between them. The CDR3 totals 16 residues. The germline V gene has CDR1 SGDLS and CDR2 YYNGEE. The CDR3 loop reads CASSVVVGALHNEQFF. The CDR3 DNA reads TGTGCCAGCAGCGTAGTGGTGGGAGCCCTACACAATGAGCAGTTCTTC.

Concerning this clone: This sample includes further DNA sequences coding for the same CDR3. This chain joins TRBV7-9 and TRBJ2-7; 7 bases are a match to TRBD2. The ends lost 0 bases at V and 4 bases at J; junction bases unmatched: 3. Germline V lookup: CDR1 SEHNR, CDR2 FQNEAQ (reference sequence). CDR3 size: 14 residues. The CDR3 coding sequence is TGTGCCAGCAGCTTAGCCGGGGGGAAATACGAGCAGTACTTC. Translated, it gives CASSLAGGKYEQYF.

This chain connects TRBV27 to TRBJ2-7; 11 bases map to TRBD2. V trimming: 1 base; J trimming: 4 bases; junction bases outside the gene matches: 3. Germline CDR1 reads MNHEY; CDR2 reads SMNVEV (reference sequence). The CDR3 totals 15 residues. The CDR3, as DNA: TGTGCCAGCAGTTTATGGCTAGCGGGAGGATACGAGCAGTACTTC. Translation gives CASSLWLAGGYEQYF.

The gene calls are TRBV5-1 and TRBJ2-6; D gene unclear. In germline, CDR1 is SGHRS, CDR2 YFSETQ. The CDR3 extends over 15 amino acids. V lost 0 bases to trimming and J lost 2 bases, with 6 bases between them. The CDR3: CASSLAPTGANVLTF. In nucleotides, the CDR3 is TGCGCCAGCAGCTTGGCCCCGACTGGGGCCAACGTCCTGACTTTC. The whole variable domain, filled in from reference TRBV5-1 and TRBJ2-6, reads KAGVTQTPRYLIKTRGQQVTLSCSPISGHRSVSWYQQTPGQGLQFLFEYFSETQRNKGNFPGRFSGRQFSNSRSEMNVSTLELGDSALYLCASSLAPTGANVLTFGAGSRLTVL.